This T cell receptor beta chain comes out of a study of shared clonotypes between healthy human individuals. Overall study context: Samples came from a couple of female and three male donors aged 18 to 49. Three plates each covered CD4 naive and memory; CD8 naive two, CD8 memory one.

Study findings and constraints: Clonotypes that were shared across a handful of donors made up approximately 5% of naive CD4 clonotypes.

In the naive CD8 group, cells lacked CD45RO and were positively selected for CCR7, so terminally differentiated effector memory CD45RA+ cells were left out. The germline CDR1 and CDR2 sequences are SGHAT and FQNNGV. V lost 5 bases to trimming and J lost 3 bases; unmatched junction nucleotides: 5. This CDR3 region has 14 residues. This clone came up a few times. Its antigen is not identified. The same CDR3 can be traced to other DNA sequences in this sample. Deep-level assay runs were performed. Profiled with immunoSEQ multiplex PCR; TCRdb holds only in-frame clones, not every one. The sample holds over 2,000,000 clones, over 85% seen once.

The sample was naive CD8+ T cells from PBMCs. The chain uses TRBV11-2 and TRBJ2-7; 9 bases are a match to TRBD1. This receptor was identified in a man younger than 35 in good health. Some clones in this sample may be carry-over from other donors' samples. CDR3 nucleotide sequence: TGTGCCAGCAGCCCCCGGGACAGGGACTACGAGCAGTACTTC. Its protein product is CASSPRDRDYEQYF.